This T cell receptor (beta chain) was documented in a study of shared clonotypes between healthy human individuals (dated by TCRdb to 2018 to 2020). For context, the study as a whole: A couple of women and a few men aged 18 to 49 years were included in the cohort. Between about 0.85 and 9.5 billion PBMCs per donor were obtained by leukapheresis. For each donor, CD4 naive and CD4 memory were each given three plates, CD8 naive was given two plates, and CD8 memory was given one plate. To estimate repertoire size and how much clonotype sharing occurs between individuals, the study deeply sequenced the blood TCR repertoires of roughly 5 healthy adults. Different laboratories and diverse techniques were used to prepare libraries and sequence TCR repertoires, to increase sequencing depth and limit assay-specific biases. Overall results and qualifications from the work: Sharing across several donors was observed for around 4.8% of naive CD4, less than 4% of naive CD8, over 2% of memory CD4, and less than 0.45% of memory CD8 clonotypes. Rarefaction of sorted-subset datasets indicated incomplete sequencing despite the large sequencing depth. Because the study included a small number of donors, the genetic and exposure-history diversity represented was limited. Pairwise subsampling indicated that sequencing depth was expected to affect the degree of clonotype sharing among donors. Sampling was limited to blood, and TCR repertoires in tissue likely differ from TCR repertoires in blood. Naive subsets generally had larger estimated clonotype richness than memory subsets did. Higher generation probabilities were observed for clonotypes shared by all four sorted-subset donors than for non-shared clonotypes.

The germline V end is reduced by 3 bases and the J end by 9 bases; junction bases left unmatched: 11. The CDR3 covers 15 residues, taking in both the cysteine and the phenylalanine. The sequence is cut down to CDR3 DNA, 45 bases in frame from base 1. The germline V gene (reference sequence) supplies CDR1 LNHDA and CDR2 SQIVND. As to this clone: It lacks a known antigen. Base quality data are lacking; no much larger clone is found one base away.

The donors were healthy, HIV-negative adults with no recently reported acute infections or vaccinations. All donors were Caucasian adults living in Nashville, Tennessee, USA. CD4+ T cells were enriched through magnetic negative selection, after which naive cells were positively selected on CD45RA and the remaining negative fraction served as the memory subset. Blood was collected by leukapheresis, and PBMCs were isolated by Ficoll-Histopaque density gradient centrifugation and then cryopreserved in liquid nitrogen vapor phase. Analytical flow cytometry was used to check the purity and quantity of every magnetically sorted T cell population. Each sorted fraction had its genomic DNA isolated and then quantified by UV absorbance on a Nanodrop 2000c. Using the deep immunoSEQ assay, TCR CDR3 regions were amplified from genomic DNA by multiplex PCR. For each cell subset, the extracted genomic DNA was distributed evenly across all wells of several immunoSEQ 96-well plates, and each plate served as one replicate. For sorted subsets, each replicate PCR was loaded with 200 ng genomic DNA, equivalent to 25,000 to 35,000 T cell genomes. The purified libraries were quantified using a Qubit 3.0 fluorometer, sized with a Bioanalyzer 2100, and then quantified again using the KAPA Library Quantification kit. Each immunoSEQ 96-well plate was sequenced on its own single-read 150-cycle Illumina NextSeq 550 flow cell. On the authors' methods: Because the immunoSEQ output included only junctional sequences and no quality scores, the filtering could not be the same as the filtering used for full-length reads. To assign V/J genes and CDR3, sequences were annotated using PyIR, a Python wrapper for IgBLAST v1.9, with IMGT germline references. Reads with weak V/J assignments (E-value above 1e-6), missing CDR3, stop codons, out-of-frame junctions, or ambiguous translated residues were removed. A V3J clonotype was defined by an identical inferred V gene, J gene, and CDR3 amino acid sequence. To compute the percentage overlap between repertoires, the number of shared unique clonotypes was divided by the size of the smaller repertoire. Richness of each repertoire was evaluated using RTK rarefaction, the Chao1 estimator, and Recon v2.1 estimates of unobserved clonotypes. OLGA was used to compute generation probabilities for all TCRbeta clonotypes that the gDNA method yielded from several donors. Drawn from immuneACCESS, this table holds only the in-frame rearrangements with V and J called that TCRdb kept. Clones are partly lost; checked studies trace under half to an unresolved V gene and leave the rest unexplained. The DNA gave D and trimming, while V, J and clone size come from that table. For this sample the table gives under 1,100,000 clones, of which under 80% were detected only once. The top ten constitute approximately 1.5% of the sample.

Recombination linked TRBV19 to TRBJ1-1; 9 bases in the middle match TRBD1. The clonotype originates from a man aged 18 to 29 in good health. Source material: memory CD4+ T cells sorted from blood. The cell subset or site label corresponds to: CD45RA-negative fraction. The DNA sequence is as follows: TGTGCCAGTAGTATTTTTTCGGACAGGGGAGGTAAAGCTTTCTTT. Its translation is CASSIFSDRGGKAFF.